A selection of T cell receptor beta chains follows, all from one sample in a study of blood T cell repertoires in COVID-19. The protocol was immunoSEQ multiplex PCR, while the TCRdb copy is restricted to in-frame clones and leaves out a portion. The table includes around 300,000 clones, around 90% detected once. The sample consisted of PBMCs or T cells enriched from blood (not recorded which). All receptors come from a woman aged 55-70 years in a cohort exposed to, infected with or recovered from COVID-19 (not recorded which). The CDR3 runs from the conserved cysteine through the conserved F or W. Fields, in order: CDR3 DNA, CDR3 protein, clone size, V gene, D gene, J gene. The D gene is left open where the match is weak. Clone sizes are given selectively: once, few, many, or a class where the clone is expanded.

CDR3 DNA: TGTGCCAGCAGCTTGGACAGTCAACCCCAGCATTTT; CDR3 protein: CASSLDSQPQHF; clone size: -; V gene: TRBV5-4; D gene: -; J gene: TRBJ1-5
CDR3 DNA: TGTGCCAGCAGCTTAGGGACAGTCTCCTACGAGCAGTACTTC; CDR3 protein: CASSLGTVSYEQYF; clone size: -; V gene: TRBV11-1; D gene: -; J gene: TRBJ2-7
CDR3 DNA: TGTGCTAGCAGCTCAGTCGCGGGAGGGACCACAGATACGCAGTATTTT; CDR3 protein: CASSSVAGGTTDTQYF; clone size: -; V gene: TRBV7-7; D gene: TRBD2; J gene: TRBJ2-3
CDR3 DNA: TGTGCCAGCAGTTTTAGCGGGAGCGAGGGGACCCAGTACTTC; CDR3 protein: CASSFSGSEGTQYF; clone size: -; V gene: TRBV3-1/TRBV3-2; D gene: TRBD2; J gene: TRBJ2-5
CDR3 DNA: TGTGCCAGCAGTTCCCCTAGAGGACAGGGACCAACTAACTATGGCTACACCTTC; CDR3 protein: CASSSPRGQGPTNYGYTF; clone size: -; V gene: TRBV28; D gene: TRBD1; J gene: TRBJ1-2
CDR3 DNA: TGTGCCAGCAGTTCATTCCAAGCGGGAGTGGATGAGACCCAGTACTTC; CDR3 protein: CASSSFQAGVDETQYF; clone size: -; V gene: TRBV6-5; D gene: TRBD2; J gene: TRBJ2-5
CDR3 DNA: TGTGCCAGCAGGACGGGGCAGGGGGGCAATCAGCCCCAGCATTTT; CDR3 protein: CASRTGQGGNQPQHF; clone size: -; V gene: TRBV6-5; D gene: TRBD1; J gene: TRBJ1-5
CDR3 DNA: TGTGCCAGTAGTGGACCACCGGGACACGACTATGGCTACACCTTC; CDR3 protein: CASSGPPGHDYGYTF; clone size: -; V gene: TRBV19; D gene: -; J gene: TRBJ1-2
CDR3 DNA: TGTGCCAGCAGCTTGGAGGGGTTGGCAGATACGCAGTATTTT; CDR3 protein: CASSLEGLADTQYF; clone size: -; V gene: TRBV5-6; D gene: -; J gene: TRBJ2-3
CDR3 DNA: TGTGCCTGGAACCGGGACAGTTACAATGAGCAGTTCTTC; CDR3 protein: CAWNRDSYNEQFF; clone size: -; V gene: TRBV30; D gene: TRBD1; J gene: TRBJ2-1
CDR3 DNA: TGTGCCAGCAGCCTAGCGGGGGGTGACAAGAAGCAGTTCTTC; CDR3 protein: CASSLAGGDKKQFF; clone size: -; V gene: TRBV3-1/TRBV3-2; D gene: TRBD2; J gene: TRBJ2-1
CDR3 DNA: TGTGCCAGCAGCCCGGACTCGTTCTACGAGCAGTACTTC; CDR3 protein: CASSPDSFYEQYF; clone size: once; V gene: TRBV7-9; D gene: -; J gene: TRBJ2-7
CDR3 DNA: TGTGCCAGCAGCACAACTAGCGTTACTCACAATGAGCAGTTCTTC; CDR3 protein: CASSTTSVTHNEQFF; clone size: -; V gene: TRBV7-2; D gene: TRBD2; J gene: TRBJ2-1
CDR3 DNA: TGTGCCAGTAGACCCGGGGGAAAGCCTAACTATGGCTACACCTTC; CDR3 protein: CASRPGGKPNYGYTF; clone size: -; V gene: TRBV19; D gene: -; J gene: TRBJ1-2
CDR3 DNA: TGTGCCAGTAGTATTAGGAGCAGCAACTCTGGAAACACCATATATTTT; CDR3 protein: CASSIRSSNSGNTIYF; clone size: -; V gene: TRBV19; D gene: -; J gene: TRBJ1-3
CDR3 DNA: TGTGCCAGCAAGGGAGGGCTTCAGCCCCAGCATTTT; CDR3 protein: CASKGGLQPQHF; clone size: -; V gene: TRBV28; D gene: -; J gene: TRBJ1-5
CDR3 DNA: TGTGCCAGCAGTTTATCGACAGGGCCTTCCTACGAGCAGTACTTC; CDR3 protein: CASSLSTGPSYEQYF; clone size: -; V gene: TRBV27; D gene: TRBD1; J gene: TRBJ2-7
CDR3 DNA: TGTGCCAGCAGCGTCGTCCTAGCGGGAGGGCCCGGTGAGCAGTTCTTC; CDR3 protein: CASSVVLAGGPGEQFF; clone size: -; V gene: TRBV13; D gene: TRBD2; J gene: TRBJ2-1
CDR3 DNA: TGTGCCAGCAGTCCCCCTAGACAGGGCTCAGATACGCAGTATTTT; CDR3 protein: CASSPPRQGSDTQYF; clone size: once; V gene: TRBV28; D gene: TRBD1; J gene: TRBJ2-3
CDR3 DNA: TGTGCCAGCAGCCTGTGGACTAGCGGGACCACAGATACGCAGTATTTT; CDR3 protein: CASSLWTSGTTDTQYF; clone size: -; V gene: TRBV5-6; D gene: TRBD2; J gene: TRBJ2-3
CDR3 DNA: TGTGCCAGCAGTTTTGGGGGCAGGGACTACGAGCAGTACTTC; CDR3 protein: CASSFGGRDYEQYF; clone size: -; V gene: TRBV28; D gene: -; J gene: TRBJ2-7
CDR3 DNA: TGTGCCAGCACCCTTAGGCCAACGGGGGGATACAATGAGCAGTTCTTC; CDR3 protein: CASTLRPTGGYNEQFF; clone size: -; V gene: TRBV14; D gene: TRBD2; J gene: TRBJ2-1